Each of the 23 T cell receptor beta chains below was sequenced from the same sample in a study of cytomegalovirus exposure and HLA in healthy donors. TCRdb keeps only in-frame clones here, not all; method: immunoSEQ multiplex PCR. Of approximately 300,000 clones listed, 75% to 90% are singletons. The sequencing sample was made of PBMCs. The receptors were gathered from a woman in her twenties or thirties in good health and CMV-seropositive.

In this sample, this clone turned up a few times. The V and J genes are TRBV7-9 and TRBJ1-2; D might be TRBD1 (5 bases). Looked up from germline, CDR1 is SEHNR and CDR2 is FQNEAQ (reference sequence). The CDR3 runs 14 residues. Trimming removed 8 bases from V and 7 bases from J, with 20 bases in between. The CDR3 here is CASGGMTERGGYTF. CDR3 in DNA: TGTGCCAGCGGGGGGATGACAGAACGGGGTGGCTACACCTTC.

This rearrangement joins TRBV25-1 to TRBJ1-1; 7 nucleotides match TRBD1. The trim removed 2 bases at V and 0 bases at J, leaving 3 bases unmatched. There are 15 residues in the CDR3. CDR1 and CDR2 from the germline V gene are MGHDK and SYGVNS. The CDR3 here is CASSEGGGLNTEAFF. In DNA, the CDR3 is TGTGCCAGCAGTGAAGGAGGGGGCCTGAACACTGAAGCTTTCTTT. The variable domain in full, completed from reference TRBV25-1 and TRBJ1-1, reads EADIYQTPRYLVIGTGKKITLECSQTMGHDKMYWYQQDPGMELHLIHYSYGVNSTEKGDLSSESTVSRIRTEHFPLTLESARPSHTSQYLCASSEGGGLNTEAFFGQGTRLTVV.

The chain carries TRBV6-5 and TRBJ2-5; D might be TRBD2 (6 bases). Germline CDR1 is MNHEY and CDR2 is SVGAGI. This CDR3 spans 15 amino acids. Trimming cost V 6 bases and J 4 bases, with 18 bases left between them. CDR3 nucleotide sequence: TGTGCCAGCAGATGGGGACTTCTGCCGGCAGAGACCCAGTACTTC. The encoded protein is CASRWGLLPAETQYF.

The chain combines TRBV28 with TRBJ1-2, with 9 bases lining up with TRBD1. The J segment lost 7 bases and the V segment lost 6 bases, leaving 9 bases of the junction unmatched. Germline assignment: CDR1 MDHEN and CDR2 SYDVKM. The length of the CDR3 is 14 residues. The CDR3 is CASRPPGQGGGYTF. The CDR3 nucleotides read TGTGCCAGCAGGCCGCCGGGACAGGGAGGTGGCTACACCTTC.

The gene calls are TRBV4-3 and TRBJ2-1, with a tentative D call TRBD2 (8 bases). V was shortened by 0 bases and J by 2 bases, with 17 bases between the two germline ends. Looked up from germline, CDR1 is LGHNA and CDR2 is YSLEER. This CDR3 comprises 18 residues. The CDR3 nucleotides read TGCGCCAGCAGCCAAGATACAGGGGCGGGGGGTACCTACAATGAGCAGTTCTTC. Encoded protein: CASSQDTGAGGTYNEQFF.

CDR3 DNA sequence: TGCGCCAGCAGTGAGGGAAGCGAGCAGTACTTC. It yields the protein CASSEGSEQYF. The chain employs TRBV10-2 and TRBJ2-7; D call uncertain. V lost 2 bases and J 6 bases, leaving 5 bases between the germline ends. The CDR3 length is 11 residues. Germline assignment: CDR1 WSHSY and CDR2 SAAADI.

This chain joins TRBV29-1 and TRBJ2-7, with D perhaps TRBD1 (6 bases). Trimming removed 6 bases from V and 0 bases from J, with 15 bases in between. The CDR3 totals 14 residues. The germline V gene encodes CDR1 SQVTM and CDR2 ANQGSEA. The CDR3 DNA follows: TGCAGCGTAGCAGGGGAATCCAACTCCTACGAGCAGTACTTC. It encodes CSVAGESNSYEQYF.

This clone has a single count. The CDR3 loop reads CASSLGRGAQGYTF. The CDR3 DNA reads TGTGCCAGCAGCTTGGGGCGAGGGGCGCAAGGCTACACCTTC. The chain combines TRBV5-6 with TRBJ1-2; maybe TRBD1 (5 bases). The CDR3 covers 14 residues. In germline, CDR1 is SGHDT, CDR2 YYEEEE. V dropped 0 bases and J dropped 8 bases, with 14 bases sitting between them.

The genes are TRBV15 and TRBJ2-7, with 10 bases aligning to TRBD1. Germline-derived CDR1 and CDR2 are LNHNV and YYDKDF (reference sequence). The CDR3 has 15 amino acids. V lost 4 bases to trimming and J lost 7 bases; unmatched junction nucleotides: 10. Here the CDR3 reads CATSTARGTGVEQYF. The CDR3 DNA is TGTGCCACCAGCACAGCCCGGGGGACAGGGGTTGAGCAGTACTTC. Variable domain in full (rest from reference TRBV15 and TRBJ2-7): DAMVIQNPRYQVTQFGKPVTLSCSQTLNHNVMYWYQQKSSQAPKLLFHYYDKDFNNEADTPDNFQSRRPNTSFCFLDIRSPGLGDTAMYLCATSTARGTGVEQYFGPGTRLTVT.

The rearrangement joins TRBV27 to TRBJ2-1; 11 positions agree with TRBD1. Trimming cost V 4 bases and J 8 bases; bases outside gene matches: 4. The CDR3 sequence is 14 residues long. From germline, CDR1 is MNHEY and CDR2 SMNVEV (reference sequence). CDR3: CASSYGQGADEQFF. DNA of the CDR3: TGTGCCAGCAGTTATGGACAGGGGGCAGATGAGCAGTTCTTC.

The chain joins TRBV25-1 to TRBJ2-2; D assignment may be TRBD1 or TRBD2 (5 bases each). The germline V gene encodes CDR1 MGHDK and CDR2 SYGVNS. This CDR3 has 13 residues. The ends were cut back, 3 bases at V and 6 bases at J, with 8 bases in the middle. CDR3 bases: TGTGCCAGCAGTGATGGGGGTCCCGGGGAGCTGTTTTTT. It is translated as CASSDGGPGELFF.

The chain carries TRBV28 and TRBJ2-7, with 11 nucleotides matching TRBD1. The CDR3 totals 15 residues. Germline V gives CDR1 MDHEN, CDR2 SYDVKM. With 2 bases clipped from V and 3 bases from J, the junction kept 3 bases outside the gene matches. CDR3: CASSLGGTGGYEQYF. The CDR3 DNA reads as TGTGCCAGCAGTTTAGGGGGGACAGGGGGCTACGAGCAGTACTTC.

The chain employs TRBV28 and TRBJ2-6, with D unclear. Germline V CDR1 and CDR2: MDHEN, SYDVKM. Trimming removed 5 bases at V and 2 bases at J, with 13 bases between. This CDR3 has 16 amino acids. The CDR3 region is CASSPTARPGANVLTF. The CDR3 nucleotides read TGTGCCAGCAGTCCCACTGCACGGCCTGGGGCCAACGTCCTGACTTTC.

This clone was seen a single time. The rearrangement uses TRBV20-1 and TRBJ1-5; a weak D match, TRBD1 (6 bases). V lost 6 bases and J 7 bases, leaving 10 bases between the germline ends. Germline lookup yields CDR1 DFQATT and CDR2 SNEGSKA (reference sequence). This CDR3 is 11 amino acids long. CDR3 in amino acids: CSALDRQPQHF. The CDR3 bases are TGCAGTGCCCTCGACAGGCAGCCCCAGCATTTT.

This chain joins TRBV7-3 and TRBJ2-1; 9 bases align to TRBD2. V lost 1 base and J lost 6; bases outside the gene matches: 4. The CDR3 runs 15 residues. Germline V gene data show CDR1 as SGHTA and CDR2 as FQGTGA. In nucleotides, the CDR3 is TGTGCCAGCAGCTTAAGCGGGGGGGCCGTCAATGAGCAGTTCTTC. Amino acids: CASSLSGGAVNEQFF.

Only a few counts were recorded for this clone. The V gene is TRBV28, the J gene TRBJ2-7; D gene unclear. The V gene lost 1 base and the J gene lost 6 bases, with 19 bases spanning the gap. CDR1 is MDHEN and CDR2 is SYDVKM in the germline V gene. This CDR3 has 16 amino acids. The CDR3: CASSLFGPLVSREQYF. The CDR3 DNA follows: TGTGCCAGCAGTTTATTTGGGCCCCTAGTATCCCGCGAGCAGTACTTC.

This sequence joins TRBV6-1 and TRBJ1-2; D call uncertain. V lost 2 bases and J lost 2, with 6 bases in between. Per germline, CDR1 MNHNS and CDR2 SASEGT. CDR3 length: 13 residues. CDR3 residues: CASSETENYGYTF. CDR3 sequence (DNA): TGTGCCAGCAGTGAAACAGAAAACTATGGCTACACCTTC.

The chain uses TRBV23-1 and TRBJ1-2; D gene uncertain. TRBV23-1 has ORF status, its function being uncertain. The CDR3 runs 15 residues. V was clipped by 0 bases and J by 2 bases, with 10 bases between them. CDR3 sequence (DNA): TGCGCCAGCAGTCAATCGAGAACTCTCAACTATGGCTACACCTTC. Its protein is CASSQSRTLNYGYTF.

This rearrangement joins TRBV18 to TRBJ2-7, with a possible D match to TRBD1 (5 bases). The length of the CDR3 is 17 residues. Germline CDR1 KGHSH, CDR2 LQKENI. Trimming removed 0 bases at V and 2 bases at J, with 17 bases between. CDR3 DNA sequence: TGTGCCAGCTCACCACCTGTGAACCAGGGTTTAACCTACGAGCAGTACTTC. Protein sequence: CASSPPVNQGLTYEQYF. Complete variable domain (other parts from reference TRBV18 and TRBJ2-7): NAGVMQNPRHLVRRRGQEARLRCSPMKGHSHVYWYRQLPEEGLKFMVYLQKENIIDESGMPKERFSAEFPKEGPSILRIQQVVRGDSAAYFCASSPPVNQGLTYEQYFGPGTRLTVT.

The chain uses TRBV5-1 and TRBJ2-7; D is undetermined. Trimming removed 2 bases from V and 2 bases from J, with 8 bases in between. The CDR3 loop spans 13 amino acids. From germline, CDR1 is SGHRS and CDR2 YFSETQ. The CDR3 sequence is CASSLDIAYEQYF. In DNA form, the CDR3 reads TGCGCCAGCAGCTTAGACATCGCCTACGAGCAGTACTTC. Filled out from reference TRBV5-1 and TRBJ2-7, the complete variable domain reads KAGVTQTPRYLIKTRGQQVTLSCSPISGHRSVSWYQQTPGQGLQFLFEYFSETQRNKGNFPGRFSGRQFSNSRSEMNVSTLELGDSALYLCASSLDIAYEQYFGPGTRLTVT.

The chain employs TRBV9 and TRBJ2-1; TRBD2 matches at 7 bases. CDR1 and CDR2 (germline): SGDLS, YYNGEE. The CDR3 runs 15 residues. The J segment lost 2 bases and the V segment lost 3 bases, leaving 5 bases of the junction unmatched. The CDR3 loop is CASSAAGLTYNEQFF. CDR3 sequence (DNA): TGTGCCAGCAGCGCCGCGGGACTAACCTACAATGAGCAGTTCTTC.

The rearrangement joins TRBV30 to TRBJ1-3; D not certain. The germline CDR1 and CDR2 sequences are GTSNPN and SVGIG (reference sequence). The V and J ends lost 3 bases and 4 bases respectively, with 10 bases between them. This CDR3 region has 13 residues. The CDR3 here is CAWRNSWGNTIYF. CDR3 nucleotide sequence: TGTGCCTGGAGGAATTCCTGGGGAAACACCATATATTTT.

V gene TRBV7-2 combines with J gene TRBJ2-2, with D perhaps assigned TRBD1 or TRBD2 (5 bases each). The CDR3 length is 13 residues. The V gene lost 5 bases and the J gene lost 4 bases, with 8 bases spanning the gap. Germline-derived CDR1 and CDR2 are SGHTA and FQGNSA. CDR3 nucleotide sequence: TGTGCCAGCAGCCGAGGGGTCACCGGGGAGCTGTTTTTT. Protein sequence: CASSRGVTGELFF. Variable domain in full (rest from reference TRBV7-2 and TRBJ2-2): GAGVSQSPSNKVTEKGKDVELRCDPISGHTALYWYRQSLGQGLEFLIYFQGNSAPDKSGLPSDRFSAERTGGSVSTLTIQRTQQEDSAVYLCASSRGVTGELFFGEGSRLTVL.